This T cell receptor (beta chain) derives from a study of T cell repertoires in cytomegalovirus infection. The length of the CDR3 is 13 residues. CDR1 DFQATT and CDR2 SNEGSKA come from the germline V gene (reference sequence). General study points: CMV-specific HLA-C-restricted TCR beta clonotypes dominated the ex vivo response. Based on cumulative public TCR beta family frequency, carriers of CMV plus the relevant HLA were identified.

TCRdb itself ran the reads through MiXCR, one entry per CDR3 protein. The table lists approximately 750,000 distinct CDR3 sequences, 35% of them singletons. Worth noting for this clonotype: Its target is not known. The junction shows a germline mismatch at one end, possibly a read error.

This clonotype originated in a human donor in good health (CMV status not recorded). Some clones in this sample may be carry-over from other donors' samples. The chain links TRBV20-1 to TRBJ2-6; D is unclear. Source material: PBMCs. The CDR3 bases are TGCAGTGCTACCGACTCTGGGCCCAACGTCCTGACTTTC. Amino acids: CSATDSGPNVLTF.